The 30 T cell receptor beta chains listed next were all sequenced from one sample in a study of graft-versus-host responses after intestinal transplantation. The plating included around 200,000 irradiated, violet-dye-labeled stimulator cells together with around 200,000 CFSE-labeled responder cells. This table comes from immunoSEQ multiplex PCR, and its TCRdb copy is limited to in-frame clones, with some not included. The sample includes 1,500 to 2,000 clones, about two fifths of them seen just once. Source: alloreactive CD8+ T cells from a mixed lymphocyte reaction culture, taken before transplantation. Subset noted: CFSE-low proliferating T cells sorted from roughly 6-day pre-transplant mixed lymphocyte reaction (GvH or HvG direction). Receptor source: a human patient who was an organ donor for intestinal transplantation.

Sample share makes this clone large. The CDR3, as DNA: TGTGCCAGCAGCCTCCGCCTAGCGGGGGCCCGGGGTGAGCAGTTCTTC. Protein: CASSLRLAGARGEQFF. The chain has TRBV13 and TRBJ2-1; 10 nucleotides agree with TRBD2. CDR1 and CDR2 (germline): PRHDT, FYEKMQ (reference sequence). Losses at the gene ends were 5 bases for V and 9 bases for J; bases not matched to a gene: 13. This CDR3 has 16 amino acids.

This clone was recorded a few times. The chain recombines TRBV7-9 with TRBJ2-7; 7 nucleotides agree with TRBD1. CDR1 is SEHNR and CDR2 is FQNEAQ in the germline V gene (reference sequence). This CDR3 has 14 amino acids. Trimming removed 5 bases from V and 4 bases from J; junction bases left unmatched: 8. The CDR3 loop is CASSPVAGGYEQYF. The CDR3 bases are TGTGCCAGCAGCCCTGTCGCAGGGGGATACGAGCAGTACTTC.

J is TRBJ2-3 and V is TRBV9; D gene ambiguous. CDR3 size: 14 residues. The germline V gene encodes CDR1 SGDLS and CDR2 YYNGEE. V shed 0 bases and J shed 2 bases, with 7 bases lying between them. The CDR3 DNA reads TGTGCCAGCAGCGTAGAGGATAACACAGATACGCAGTATTTT. It codes for CASSVEDNTDTQYF.

This rearrangement joins TRBV4-3 to TRBJ2-7, with D tentatively TRBD2 (5 bases). Trimming stripped 0 bases from V and 2 bases from J, with 14 bases between. The length of the CDR3 is 16 residues. CDR1 is LGHNA and CDR2 is YSLEER in the germline V gene. CDR3 region: CASSQDRQMGAYEQYF. The CDR3 coding sequence is TGCGCCAGCAGCCAAGATCGTCAAATGGGAGCCTACGAGCAGTACTTC.

The V gene is TRBV10-3, the J gene TRBJ2-1; the match to TRBD2 covers 7 bases. This CDR3 contains 14 residues. J gave up 8 bases and V 5 bases, and 9 bases lay outside the gene matches. CDR1 ENHRY and CDR2 SYGVKD come from the germline V gene. CDR3 DNA: TGTGCCATCAGTTCAGAGAGCGGGGACGATGAGCAGTTCTTC. This sequence encodes CAISSESGDDEQFF.

The chain recombines TRBV6-1 with TRBJ1-2, with D perhaps TRBD1 (5 bases). Germline CDR1 and CDR2: MNHNS and SASEGT. V shed 5 bases and J shed 2 bases, with 9 bases lying between them. This CDR3 has 13 residues. CDR3 region: CASSRGGNYGYTF. CDR3 sequence (DNA): TGTGCCAGCAGTAGGGGAGGAAACTATGGCTACACCTTC.

This clone was detected only a few times. CDR3 DNA: TGTGCCAGCAGCGACAGACTAGGACAGTTCTTC. Translating it yields CASSDRLGQFF. The chain uses TRBV11-1 and TRBJ2-1; D is possibly TRBD2 (6 bases). CDR1 is SGHAT and CDR2 is FQDESV in the germline V gene (reference sequence). The V and J ends lost 5 bases and 13 bases respectively, with 12 bases between them. The CDR3 covers 11 residues.

The chain carries TRBV7-2 and TRBJ2-3, with a tentative D call TRBD2 (5 bases). This CDR3 is built from 16 residues. V was shortened by 5 bases and J by 0 bases, with 15 bases between the two germline ends. Germline V gives CDR1 SGHTA, CDR2 FQGNSA. CDR3 bases: TGTGCCAGCAGCCCCCTGGGAGAAGTGAGCACAGATACGCAGTATTTT. Its protein is CASSPLGEVSTDTQYF.

Here the CDR3 reads CASSLEVRASGVGTDTQYF. In DNA, the CDR3 is TGCGCCAGCAGCTTGGAGGTCCGGGCTAGCGGGGTGGGCACAGATACGCAGTATTTT. The chain joins TRBV5-1 to TRBJ2-3, with 9 nucleotides matching TRBD2. Germline CDR1 reads SGHRS; CDR2 reads YFSETQ. The CDR3 consists of 19 residues. The junction had 12 bases not matched to a gene; V was cut back by 0 bases and J by 1 base. Based on the CDR3 plus reference TRBV5-1 and TRBJ2-3, the full variable domain is KAGVTQTPRYLIKTRGQQVTLSCSPISGHRSVSWYQQTPGQGLQFLFEYFSETQRNKGNFPGRFSGRQFSNSRSEMNVSTLELGDSALYLCASSLEVRASGVGTDTQYFGPGTRLTVL.

A few counts support this clone. J is TRBJ1-3 and V is TRBV30, with 7 bases identical to TRBD1. CDR1 is GTSNPN and CDR2 is SVGIG in the germline V gene (reference sequence). This CDR3 is 14 amino acids long. The V gene end was trimmed by 5 bases and the J gene end by 2 bases; junction bases not matched to a gene: 6. DNA for the CDR3: TGTGCCTGGGATACAGGGGTTGCTGGAAACACCATATATTTT. Its translation is CAWDTGVAGNTIYF.

The chain recombines TRBV11-1 with TRBJ1-1; D remains ambiguous. Germline V gene lookup returns CDR1 SGHAT and CDR2 FQDESV (reference sequence). CDR3 length: 14 residues. With 3 bases removed from V and 4 bases from J, the gap between germline ends came to 12 bases. CDR3: CASSLGSGVTEAFF. The CDR3 coding sequence is TGTGCCAGCAGCTTGGGATCGGGTGTCACTGAAGCTTTCTTT. The entire variable domain, with the rest obtained from reference TRBV11-1 and TRBJ1-1, is as follows: EAEVAQSPRYKITEKSQAVAFWCDPISGHATLYWYRQILGQGPELLVQFQDESVVDDSQLPKDRFSAERLKGVDSTLKIQPAELGDSAMYLCASSLGSGVTEAFFGQGTRLTVV.

This chain links TRBV27 with TRBJ2-1; 12 nucleotides line up with TRBD2. This CDR3 region has 15 residues. Per germline, CDR1 MNHEY and CDR2 SMNVEV (reference sequence). The V gene end was trimmed by 5 bases and the J gene end by 9 bases; junction bases not matched to a gene: 8. CDR3 sequence: CASSRLAGGLSEQFF. The CDR3 bases are TGTGCCAGCAGTCGTCTAGCGGGGGGGCTGAGTGAGCAGTTCTTC.

A word on this clone: The germline gene is not matched at one end of the junction; a read error may be the cause. This chain uses TRBV13 with TRBJ2-3, with 11 bases lining up with TRBD2. CDR1 is PRHDT and CDR2 is FYEKMQ in the germline V gene (reference sequence). The CDR3 totals 16 residues. CDR3 in DNA: TGTGCCAGCAGACTCCTAGCGGGGGGCCACACAAATACGCAGTATTTT. Its protein product is CASRLLAGGHTNTQYF. Filled out from reference TRBV13 and TRBJ2-3, the complete variable domain reads AAGVIQSPRHLIKEKRETATLKCYPIPRHDTVYWYQQGPGQDPQFLISFYEKMQSDKGSIPDRFSAQQFSDYHSELNMSSLELGDSALYFCASRLLAGGHTNTQYFGPGTRLTVL.

This clone has a handful of counts. Mismatch with germline at one junction end may stem from a read error. The chain uses TRBV7-9 and TRBJ2-7, with D perhaps matching TRBD2 (7 bases). This CDR3 contains 14 residues. Looked up from germline, CDR1 is SEHNR and CDR2 is FQNEAQ (reference sequence). CDR3 loop: CASSQDRGGYEQYF. The CDR3 DNA is TGCGCCAGCAGCCAAGATAGGGGGGGCTACGAGCAGTACTTC. The variable domain in full, completed from reference TRBV7-9 and TRBJ2-7, reads DTGVSQNPRHKITKRGQNVTFRCDPISEHNRLYWYRQTLGQGPEFLTYFQNEAQLEKSRLLSDRFSAERPKGSFSTLEIQRTEQGDSAMYLCASSQDRGGYEQYFGPGTRLTVT.

The V call is TRBV29-1, the J call TRBJ2-2, with 11 bases aligning to TRBD1. CDR3 size: 14 residues. Germline loops: CDR1 SQVTM, CDR2 ANQGSEA. V trimming: 5 bases; J trimming: 2 bases; junction bases outside the gene matches: 1. CDR3: CSVRTGGNTGELFF. CDR3 sequence (DNA): TGCAGCGTTCGGACAGGGGGCAACACCGGGGAGCTGTTTTTT.

V usage is TRBV4-3 and J usage is TRBJ1-5; D gene uncertain. This CDR3 has 15 residues. V lost 4 bases and J 0 bases, leaving 10 bases between the germline ends. The germline V gene encodes CDR1 LGHNA and CDR2 YSLEER. CDR3 DNA: TGCGCCAGCAGCCCCCTGGGCCATAGCAATCAGCCCCAGCATTTT. Translating gives CASSPLGHSNQPQHF.

The chain has TRBV19 and TRBJ2-7; D possibly corresponds to TRBD2 (6 bases). V lost 5 bases and J lost 3, with 11 bases in between. From germline, CDR1 is LNHDA and CDR2 SQIVND (reference sequence). This CDR3 is 13 amino acids long. CDR3: CASSYGGDYEQYF. CDR3 bases: TGTGCCAGTAGTTACGGCGGGGACTACGAGCAGTACTTC. The whole variable domain, remainder taken from reference TRBV19 and TRBJ2-7, is DGGITQSPKYLFRKEGQNVTLSCEQNLNHDAMYWYRQDPGQGLRLIYYSQIVNDFQKGDIAEGYSVSREKKESFPLTVTSAQKNPTAFYLCASSYGGDYEQYFGPGTRLTVT.

This clone was observed a handful of times. This chain joins TRBV6-1 and TRBJ2-1; D not certain. The CDR3 runs 14 residues. The germline CDR1 and CDR2 sequences are MNHNS and SASEGT. Between the trimmed V and J ends, which lost 6 bases and 0 bases, there was a span of 9 bases. CDR3 nucleotides: TGTGCCAGCAGACCTGGAAGCTCCTACAATGAGCAGTTCTTC. Protein sequence: CASRPGSSYNEQFF.

The gene calls are TRBV7-9 and TRBJ1-2; no firm D call. The CDR3 has 17 amino acids. Germline V gives CDR1 SEHNR, CDR2 FQNEAQ (reference sequence). V was shortened by 5 bases and J by 0 bases, with 19 bases between the two germline ends. CDR3 coding DNA: TGTGCCAGCAGCCAGACCCCGGACGGATATACTAACTATGGCTACACCTTC. Residues: CASSQTPDGYTNYGYTF. Combining the CDR3 with reference TRBV7-9 and TRBJ1-2 gives the whole variable domain DTGVSQNPRHKITKRGQNVTFRCDPISEHNRLYWYRQTLGQGPEFLTYFQNEAQLEKSRLLSDRFSAERPKGSFSTLEIQRTEQGDSAMYLCASSQTPDGYTNYGYTFGSGTRLTVV.

This clone turned up a few times. The chain couples TRBV7-9 to TRBJ1-2; D not certain. The V gene's germline CDR1 is SEHNR and CDR2 FQNEAQ (reference sequence). V gave up 2 bases and J gave up 5 bases, with 15 bases separating them. The CDR3 is made up of 15 amino acids. The CDR3 here is CASSLTGITIYGYTF. CDR3 DNA: TGTGCCAGCAGCTTAACCGGGATAACTATTTATGGCTACACCTTC.

A few counts support this clone. V gene TRBV6-5 combines with J gene TRBJ2-7; no firm D call. Trimming shortened V by 5 bases and J by 1 base, and 3 bases separated the two germline ends. Germline V CDR1 and CDR2: MNHEY, SVGAGI. This CDR3 comprises 11 residues. The CDR3 protein is CASSVSYEQYF. The CDR3 bases are TGTGCCAGCAGTGTATCCTACGAGCAGTACTTC.

This clone has only a few counts. The V call is TRBV6-9, the J call TRBJ1-2; D gene unclear. Germline V gives CDR1 MNHGY, CDR2 SVAAGI. Trimming left V 5 bases short and J 0 bases short, with 16 bases between. The CDR3 loop spans 16 amino acids. The CDR3 nucleotides read TGTGCCAGCAGTGAGACATCTCTGGGTGCTAACTATGGCTACACCTTC. Translating it yields CASSETSLGANYGYTF.

There are a few counts of this clone. This rearrangement joins TRBV7-9 to TRBJ2-5; 11 bases agree with TRBD2. The CDR3 is 17 residues long. CDR1 and CDR2 from the germline V gene are SEHNR and FQNEAQ (reference sequence). V dropped 2 bases and J dropped 0; count of bases not matched to a gene: 5. The DNA of the CDR3 is TGTGCCAGCAGCTTACTAGCGGGGGGCCCTGACCAAGAGACCCAGTACTTC. This gives the protein CASSLLAGGPDQETQYF.

The rearrangement uses TRBV7-2 and TRBJ2-7, with TRBD2 matching 7 bases. The length of the CDR3 is 18 residues. V gave up 5 bases and J gave up 3 bases; unmatched junction bases: 19. Germline values: CDR1 SGHTA, CDR2 FQGNSA. CDR3 sequence (DNA): TGTGCCAGCAGCCCAGGCCCGGGGGGTAGCCCAGAATACTACGAGCAGTACTTC. Encoded protein: CASSPGPGGSPEYYEQYF.

Comments on this clone: This sequence may be a read error, since a much larger clone differs from it by one base. V and J are TRBV2 and TRBJ1-1; D possibly corresponds to TRBD1 (6 bases). The germline gives CDR1 SNHLY, CDR2 FYNNEI. V lost 6 bases and J 1 base, leaving 9 bases between the germline ends. The CDR3 consists of 13 residues. CDR3 nucleotides: TGTGCCAGCAGGCCACAGGGGAACACTGAAGCTTTCTTT. The encoded protein is CASRPQGNTEAFF.

The V and J genes are TRBV11-2 and TRBJ2-7, with 7 bases aligning to TRBD2. The CDR3 loop spans 16 amino acids. The germline gives CDR1 SGHAT, CDR2 FQNNGV. The V and J ends lost 5 bases and 3 bases, in that order; junction bases with no gene match: 13. The CDR3 here is CASSQDLPGDYYEQYF. Written as DNA, the CDR3 is TGTGCCAGCAGCCAAGATTTGCCGGGGGACTACTACGAGCAGTACTTC.

The chain employs TRBV27 and TRBJ1-1, with unresolved D. The length of the CDR3 is 13 residues. V was trimmed by 4 bases and J by 0 bases, leaving 6 bases between them. Per germline, CDR1 MNHEY and CDR2 SMNVEV (reference sequence). The CDR3 is CASSYGMNTEAFF. Here the CDR3 DNA reads TGTGCCAGCAGTTACGGTATGAACACTGAAGCTTTCTTT.

The gene calls are TRBV19 and TRBJ2-7; the match to TRBD1 covers 8 bases. V lost 0 bases and J lost 5; bases outside the gene matches: 6. This CDR3 has 15 residues. Germline assignment: CDR1 LNHDA and CDR2 SQIVND (reference sequence). The CDR3 sequence is CASSIDLGTGNEQYF. In nucleotides, the CDR3 is TGTGCCAGTAGTATAGATCTCGGGACAGGCAACGAGCAGTACTTC.

This clone was detected only a few times. The chain carries TRBV2 and TRBJ2-1; 13 positions match TRBD2. Germline CDR1 is SNHLY and CDR2 is FYNNEI. This CDR3 region has 15 residues. J gave up 4 bases and V 5 bases, and 2 bases lay outside the gene matches. Here the CDR3 reads CASSTSGGAYNEQFF. The CDR3 DNA sequence: TGTGCCAGCAGTACTAGCGGGGGGGCATACAATGAGCAGTTCTTC.

The V gene is TRBV4-3, the J gene TRBJ1-5; no clear D gene. This CDR3 spans 15 amino acids. The V end was cut by 0 bases, the J end by 4 bases, with 10 bases between. Per the germline V gene, CDR1 is LGHNA and CDR2 is YSLEER. CDR3 sequence (DNA): TGCGCCAGCAGCCAAGATTGGGCAGGAAATCAGCCCCAGCATTTT. This codes for CASSQDWAGNQPQHF.